A few counts support the clone carrying this TCR beta chain. This sample is drawn from a study of blood T cell repertoires in COVID-19. The CDR3 is made up of 14 amino acids. Unmatched junction bases numbered 9, after V lost 5 bases and J lost 5 bases. Germline values: CDR1 SGHRS, CDR2 YFSETQ. The method was immunoSEQ multiplex PCR; TCRdb's version includes in-frame clones alone and lacks a portion of them. The table records 200,000 to 250,000 clones, 82% of them present only once. The sample consisted of peripheral blood. The receptor was derived from a woman older than 75 with active or convalescent COVID-19. The chain links TRBV5-1 to TRBJ2-7; 8 bases are a match to TRBD2. The CDR3 sequence is CASRETSAANEQYF. The CDR3 nucleotides read TGCGCCAGCAGGGAGACTAGCGCGGCCAACGAGCAGTACTTC. Full variable domain (missing parts from reference TRBV5-1 and TRBJ2-7): KAGVTQTPRYLIKTRGQQVTLSCSPISGHRSVSWYQQTPGQGLQFLFEYFSETQRNKGNFPGRFSGRQFSNSRSEMNVSTLELGDSALYLCASRETSAANEQYFGPGTRLTVT.